One and the same sample provided the 3 T cell receptor beta chains below, sequenced in a study of T cells in Graves' hyperthyroidism and ophthalmopathy. Using RNA transcripts as the source, TCR beta CDR3 regions were amplified. HTBI primers were the set used in a first-round RT-PCR of the TCR CDR3. TCRdb processed the multiplex PCR reads anew with MiXCR; each CDR3 protein has one entry. The sample contains fewer than 750,000 distinct CDR3 sequences, about 15% of which appear only once. The sample consisted of blood. The source is a woman aged 40 to 50 with Graves' ophthalmopathy.

In its sample, this clonotype was seen once. Just one base apart from a much larger clone, this may be a read error. The chain combines TRBV20-1 with TRBJ2-7; D is undetermined. The V gene's germline CDR1 is DFQATT and CDR2 SNEGSKA (reference sequence). Trimming removed 4 bases from V and 2 bases from J, with 12 bases in between. The CDR3 is 13 residues long. CDR3 nucleotide sequence: TGCAGTGCTATGTCTGGGCTAACCTACGAGCAGTACTTC. Translating it yields CSAMSGLTYEQYF.

This clonotype was counted once. The chain uses TRBV6-1 and TRBJ1-2; 10 bases are shared with TRBD1. The CDR3 runs to 13 residues. The germline gives CDR1 MNHNS, CDR2 SASEGT. After removal of 8 bases from V and 8 bases from J, the junction contained 8 bases not matched to a gene. The CDR3 loop is CASGRQGARGYTF. CDR3 sequence (DNA): TGTGCCAGCGGGAGACAGGGGGCGCGGGGCTACACCTTC.

The J gene is TRBJ1-3, the V gene TRBV6-1; D uncertain. The CDR3 is made up of 15 amino acids. V lost 2 bases, J lost 0 bases, and 8 bases lay in between. CDR1 and CDR2 (germline): MNHNS, SASEGT. CDR3 coding DNA: TGTGCCAGCAGTGAACAGTCCAGCTCTGGAAACACCATATATTTT. It is translated as CASSEQSSSGNTIYF.